This TCR beta chain was recorded in a study of tumor T cells in aggressive B-cell lymphoma. Clones were read by immunoSEQ multiplex PCR, and TCRdb kept only the in-frame ones, dropping some. The sample has about 3,500 clones, roughly nine tenths seen once; the top ten hold 4.5% to 7%. This clone was counted between two and nine times. Germline V gene lookup returns CDR1 MGHRA and CDR2 YSYEKL. CDR3 length equals 19 residues. J was trimmed by 0 bases and V by 2 bases; bases with no gene match: 10. The J gene is TRBJ2-2, the V gene TRBV4-1; 9 positions agree with TRBD2. Sequenced sample: tumor tissue. The TCR comes from an adult with diffuse large B cell lymphoma. The CDR3 DNA is TGCGCCAGCAGCCAAATAGGGCGACTAGCGGAGGCGAACACCGGGGAGCTGTTTTTT. This codes for CASSQIGRLAEANTGELFF.